This T cell receptor (beta chain) is drawn from a study of blood T cell repertoires in COVID-19. The overall study: Acute and convalescent COVID-19 specimens originated in the United States, Italy and Spain. Nucleic acid was either cDNA or gDNA, and it came from T cells, B-cell-depleted T cells, or PBMCs.

This clone was seen just once. The method was immunoSEQ multiplex PCR; TCRdb's version includes in-frame clones alone and lacks a portion of them. Of around 200,000 clones detected, roughly four fifths appear once; the ten largest clones hold under 3%. CDR3 length: 17 amino acids. Germline V gene sequence: CDR1 KGHSH, CDR2 LQKENI. Trimming cost V 6 bases and J 6 bases, with 24 bases left between them. Sequencing was carried out using peripheral blood. This TCR came from a human donor with acute or convalescent COVID-19. The donor label of this sample is uncertain. This chain connects TRBV18 to TRBJ1-5, with D maybe TRBD1 (5 bases). The CDR3 here is CASSPTRDSLGGQPQHF. The CDR3 bases are TGTGCCAGCTCTCCCACCCGGGACTCCCTCGGAGGTCAGCCCCAGCATTTT. Based on the CDR3 plus reference TRBV18 and TRBJ1-5, the full variable domain is NAGVMQNPRHLVRRRGQEARLRCSPMKGHSHVYWYRQLPEEGLKFMVYLQKENIIDESGMPKERFSAEFPKEGPSILRIQQVVRGDSAAYFCASSPTRDSLGGQPQHFGDGTRLSIL.